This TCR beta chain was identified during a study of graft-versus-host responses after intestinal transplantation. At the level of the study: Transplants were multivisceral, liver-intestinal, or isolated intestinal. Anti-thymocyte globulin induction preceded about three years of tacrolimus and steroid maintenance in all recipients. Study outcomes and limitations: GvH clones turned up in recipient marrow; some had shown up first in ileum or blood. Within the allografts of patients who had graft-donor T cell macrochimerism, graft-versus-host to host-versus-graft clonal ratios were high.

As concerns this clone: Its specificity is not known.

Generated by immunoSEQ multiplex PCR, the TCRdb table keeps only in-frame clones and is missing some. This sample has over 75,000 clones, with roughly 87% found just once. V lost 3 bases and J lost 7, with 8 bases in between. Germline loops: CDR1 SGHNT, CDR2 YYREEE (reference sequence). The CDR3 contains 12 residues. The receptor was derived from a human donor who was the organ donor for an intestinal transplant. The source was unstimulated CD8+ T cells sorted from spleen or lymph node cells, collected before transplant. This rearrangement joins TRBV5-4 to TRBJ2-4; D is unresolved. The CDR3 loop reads CASSSGSNIQYF. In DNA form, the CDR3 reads TGTGCCAGCAGCTCCGGATCGAACATTCAGTACTTC.